The rows below give T cell receptor beta chains drawn from one sample of a study of cytomegalovirus exposure and HLA in healthy donors. Using immunoSEQ multiplex PCR, the repertoire was profiled, and TCRdb retains in-frame clones only, with some absent. The sample table includes around 100,000 clones. Sequencing input: PBMCs. These receptors originate from a man in his forties or fifties in good health and CMV-seropositive. CDR3s include the opening cysteine and the closing phenylalanine or tryptophan. A D gene is named only where the DNA matches it firmly.

J gene: TRBJ2-3
V gene: TRBV19
D gene: TRBD2
CDR3 DNA: TGTGCCAGTAGTACTAGGACTAGCTCCACAGATACGCAGTATTTT
CDR3 protein: CASSTRTSSTDTQYF

J gene: TRBJ2-3
V gene: TRBV7-2
D gene: .
CDR3 DNA: TGTGCCAGCACCCAGACAGGCGCAGATACGCAGTATTTT
CDR3 protein: CASTQTGADTQYF

J gene: TRBJ2-7
V gene: TRBV28
D gene: .
CDR3 DNA: TGTGCCAGCTCGGGGGTTTGGTCCTACGAGCAGTACTTC
CDR3 protein: CASSGVWSYEQYF

J gene: TRBJ2-1
V gene: TRBV29-1
D gene: .
CDR3 DNA: TGCAGCGTTGGGGGGGAACGCAATGAGCAGTTCTTC
CDR3 protein: CSVGGERNEQFF

J gene: TRBJ2-7
V gene: TRBV5-5
D gene: .
CDR3 DNA: TGTGCCAGCACCGGGGACACCCCCTACGAGCAGTACTTC
CDR3 protein: CASTGDTPYEQYF

J gene: TRBJ2-1
V gene: TRBV9
D gene: TRBD2
CDR3 DNA: TGTGCCAGCAGCGTAGGAGGCGGGAGATTATCCAGTGAGCAGTTCTTC
CDR3 protein: CASSVGGGRLSSEQFF

J gene: TRBJ1-4
V gene: TRBV2
D gene: .
CDR3 DNA: TGTGCCAGCAGTTTCACAGGAGCAACTAATGAAAAACTGTTTTTT
CDR3 protein: CASSFTGATNEKLFF

J gene: TRBJ1-1
V gene: TRBV25-1
D gene: .
CDR3 DNA: TGTGCCAGCAGTCGGGGGGGGTACACTGAAGCTTTCTTT
CDR3 protein: CASSRGGYTEAFF

J gene: TRBJ2-1
V gene: TRBV28
D gene: .
CDR3 DNA: TGTGCCAGCAGTTCCCCGGCAGCGTTCGTGGGTGAGCAGTTCTTC
CDR3 protein: CASSSPAAFVGEQFF

J gene: TRBJ1-1
V gene: TRBV4-1
D gene: TRBD1
CDR3 DNA: TGCGCCAGCAGCTACCTAGGACAGGGGGGTACTGAAGCTTTCTTT
CDR3 protein: CASSYLGQGGTEAFF

J gene: TRBJ2-1
V gene: TRBV5-4
D gene: TRBD2
CDR3 DNA: TGTGCCAGCAGCCCTAGCGGGAGTAGGTCCTACAATGAGCAGTTCTTC
CDR3 protein: CASSPSGSRSYNEQFF

J gene: TRBJ1-2
V gene: TRBV30
D gene: TRBD1
CDR3 DNA: TGTGCCTGGAGGGGGGACAGGGGGCTAATTGATGGCTACACCTTC
CDR3 protein: CAWRGDRGLIDGYTF

J gene: TRBJ1-3
V gene: TRBV7-9
D gene: TRBD1
CDR3 DNA: TGTGCCAGCAGCCCAACAGGGGGTAGAGGAAACACCATATATTTT
CDR3 protein: CASSPTGGRGNTIYF

J gene: TRBJ2-7
V gene: TRBV10-1
D gene: .
CDR3 DNA: TGCGCCAGCAGTGAGTCGACAGTGTCCTACGAGCAGTACTTC
CDR3 protein: CASSESTVSYEQYF

J gene: TRBJ2-6
V gene: TRBV29-1
D gene: TRBD2
CDR3 DNA: TGCAGCGTTTGGGAGGGGTATGGGGCCAACGTCCTGACTTTC
CDR3 protein: CSVWEGYGANVLTF

J gene: TRBJ2-2
V gene: TRBV27
D gene: TRBD2
CDR3 DNA: TGTGCCAGCCAGGGACTAGCAATGAACACCGGGGAGCTGTTTTTT
CDR3 protein: CASQGLAMNTGELFF

J gene: TRBJ1-1
V gene: TRBV20-1
D gene: .
CDR3 DNA: TGCAGTGCTCGGGGAAACACTGAAGCTTTCTTT
CDR3 protein: CSARGNTEAFF

J gene: TRBJ2-1
V gene: TRBV4-1
D gene: TRBD2
CDR3 DNA: TGCGCCAGCAGCCTACGGGACTACCCCAATGAGCAGTTCTTC
CDR3 protein: CASSLRDYPNEQFF

J gene: TRBJ2-5
V gene: TRBV5-4
D gene: TRBD2
CDR3 DNA: TGTGCCAGCAGCCCGACTAGCGGGAGACGTGTGGGGGAGACCCAGTACTTC
CDR3 protein: CASSPTSGRRVGETQYF

J gene: TRBJ2-2
V gene: TRBV29-1
D gene: .
CDR3 DNA: TGCAGCGTTTTCGGGGTTGGGAACACCGGGGAGCTGTTTTTT
CDR3 protein: CSVFGVGNTGELFF

J gene: TRBJ2-7
V gene: TRBV28
D gene: TRBD1
CDR3 DNA: TGTGCCAGCAGTTCCCCATCAGCCGGGACAGTTGACGAGCAGTACTTC
CDR3 protein: CASSSPSAGTVDEQYF

J gene: TRBJ2-5
V gene: TRBV28
D gene: .
CDR3 DNA: TGTGCCAGCAGTTTATTGAGGATGGCGACAGGGGGCGCGGGGGGGGAGACCCAGTACTTC
CDR3 protein: CASSLLRMATGGAGGETQYF

J gene: TRBJ2-7
V gene: TRBV2
D gene: .
CDR3 DNA: TGTGCCAGCAGTGAAAAGGGGTTGTACGAGCAGTACTTC
CDR3 protein: CASSEKGLYEQYF

J gene: TRBJ2-2
V gene: TRBV5-4
D gene: TRBD2
CDR3 DNA: TGTGCCAGCAGCTTGTTGCTAGCGGGAAACACCGGGGAGCTGTTTTTT
CDR3 protein: CASSLLLAGNTGELFF

J gene: TRBJ1-1
V gene: TRBV13
D gene: .
CDR3 DNA: TGTGCCAGCAGCTCTGGAGTAACTGAAGCTTTCTTT
CDR3 protein: CASSSGVTEAFF

J gene: TRBJ2-7
V gene: TRBV6-5
D gene: TRBD2
CDR3 DNA: TGTGCCAGCAGGGGCCTCCGACTAGCCGAGTACTTC
CDR3 protein: CASRGLRLAEYF

J gene: TRBJ1-2
V gene: TRBV11-2
D gene: TRBD1
CDR3 DNA: TGTGCCAGCAGCTTAATTGCCAGGGGGCCGTACGGCTATGGCTACACCTTC
CDR3 protein: CASSLIARGPYGYGYTF

J gene: TRBJ2-2
V gene: TRBV19
D gene: .
CDR3 DNA: TGTGCCAGTAGTATACTAGACGTAACCGGGGAGCTGTTTTTT
CDR3 protein: CASSILDVTGELFF

J gene: TRBJ1-4
V gene: TRBV7-8
D gene: TRBD1
CDR3 DNA: TGTGCCAGCAGCATGGAGACAGGGCGCGAGTATGAAAAACTGTTTTTT
CDR3 protein: CASSMETGREYEKLFF

J gene: TRBJ2-7
V gene: TRBV6-5
D gene: TRBD2
CDR3 DNA: TGTGCCAGCAAAGATTTAGCGGGAGTGGGCGAGCAGTACTTC
CDR3 protein: CASKDLAGVGEQYF

J gene: TRBJ1-2
V gene: TRBV7-8
D gene: TRBD1
CDR3 DNA: TGTGCCAGCAGCTTAATAGGGACAGGGTATGGCTACACCTTC
CDR3 protein: CASSLIGTGYGYTF

J gene: TRBJ2-7
V gene: TRBV18
D gene: TRBD2
CDR3 DNA: TGTGCCAGCTCACCACTGTCTAGCGGATCCTACGAGCAGTACTTC
CDR3 protein: CASSPLSSGSYEQYF

J gene: TRBJ1-1
V gene: TRBV28
D gene: TRBD1
CDR3 DNA: TGTGCCAGCAGGGTCCAGGGGGCTGGGTGGTCTGTTAGTTTT
CDR3 protein: CASRVQGAGWSVSF

J gene: TRBJ2-1
V gene: TRBV10-3
D gene: TRBD2
CDR3 DNA: TGTGCCATCAGTGAGTCAGATCCAGCGGGGGGCATGAATGAGCAGTTCTTC
CDR3 protein: CAISESDPAGGMNEQFF

J gene: TRBJ1-5
V gene: TRBV5-8
D gene: .
CDR3 DNA: TGTGCCAGCAGCTTGTGGACAGCCTATCAGCCCCAGCATTTT
CDR3 protein: CASSLWTAYQPQHF

J gene: TRBJ1-1
V gene: TRBV29-1
D gene: .
CDR3 DNA: TGCAGCGGCAGTGGACAGTTACCCATGAACACTGAAGCTTTCTTT
CDR3 protein: CSGSGQLPMNTEAFF

J gene: TRBJ2-7
V gene: TRBV19
D gene: TRBD2
CDR3 DNA: TGTGCCAGTAGTTCCTCACTAGCGGGAGGGCCCTACGAGCAGTACTTC
CDR3 protein: CASSSSLAGGPYEQYF

J gene: TRBJ2-1
V gene: TRBV5-1
D gene: .
CDR3 DNA: TGCGCCAGCAGCTTGGATGAACTAGTTGATGTCGGGCAGTTCTTC
CDR3 protein: CASSLDELVDVGQFF

J gene: TRBJ2-2
V gene: TRBV27
D gene: .
CDR3 DNA: TGTGCCAGCAGTCTCACTCTGGCCCAGGGAACCGGGGAGCTGTTTTTT
CDR3 protein: CASSLTLAQGTGELFF

J gene: TRBJ2-7
V gene: TRBV6-5
D gene: .
CDR3 DNA: .
CDR3 protein: CASSSSGGTYEQYF

J gene: TRBJ1-1
V gene: TRBV28
D gene: .
CDR3 DNA: TGTGCCAGCAGTTTCGATCGCAGGACTGAAGCTTTCTTT
CDR3 protein: CASSFDRRTEAFF

J gene: TRBJ2-5
V gene: TRBV5-6
D gene: .
CDR3 DNA: TGTGCCAGCAGCCTAGCCGCCAGAGAGCAGTACTTC
CDR3 protein: CASSLAAREQYF

J gene: TRBJ1-1
V gene: TRBV7-3
D gene: .
CDR3 DNA: TGTGCCAGCAGCATGCAGGCTTCAGGGACTGAAGCTTTCTTT
CDR3 protein: CASSMQASGTEAFF